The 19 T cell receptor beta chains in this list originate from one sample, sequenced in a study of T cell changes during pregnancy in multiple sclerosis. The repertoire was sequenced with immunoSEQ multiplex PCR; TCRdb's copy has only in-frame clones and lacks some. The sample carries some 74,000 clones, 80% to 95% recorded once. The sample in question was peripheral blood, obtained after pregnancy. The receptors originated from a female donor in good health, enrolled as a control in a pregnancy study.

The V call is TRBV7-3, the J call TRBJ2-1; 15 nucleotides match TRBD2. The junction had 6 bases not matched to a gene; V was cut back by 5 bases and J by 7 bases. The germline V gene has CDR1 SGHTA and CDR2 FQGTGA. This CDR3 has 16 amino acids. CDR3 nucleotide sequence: TGTGCCAGCAGCCCGACCGGGACTAGCGGGAGGAATGAGCAGTTCTTC. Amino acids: CASSPTGTSGRNEQFF.

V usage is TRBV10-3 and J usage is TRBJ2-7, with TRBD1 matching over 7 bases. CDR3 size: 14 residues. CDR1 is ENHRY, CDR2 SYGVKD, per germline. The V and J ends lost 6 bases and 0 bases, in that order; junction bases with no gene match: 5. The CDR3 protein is CAISMTGTSYEQYF. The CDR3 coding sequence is TGTGCCATCAGCATGACAGGGACCTCCTACGAGCAGTACTTC.

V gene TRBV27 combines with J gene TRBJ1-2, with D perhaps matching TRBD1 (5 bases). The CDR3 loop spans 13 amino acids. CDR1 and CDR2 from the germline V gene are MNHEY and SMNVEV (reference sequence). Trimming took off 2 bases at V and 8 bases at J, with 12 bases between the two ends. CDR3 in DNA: TGTGCCAGCAGTTTAGGGGAAGGGGTAGGCTACACCTTC. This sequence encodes CASSLGEGVGYTF.

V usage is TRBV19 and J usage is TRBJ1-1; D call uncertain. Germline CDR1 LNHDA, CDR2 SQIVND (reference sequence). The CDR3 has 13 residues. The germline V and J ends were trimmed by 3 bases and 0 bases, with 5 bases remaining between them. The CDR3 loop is CASSIGVNTEAFF. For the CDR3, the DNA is TGTGCCAGTAGTATCGGGGTGAACACTGAAGCTTTCTTT.

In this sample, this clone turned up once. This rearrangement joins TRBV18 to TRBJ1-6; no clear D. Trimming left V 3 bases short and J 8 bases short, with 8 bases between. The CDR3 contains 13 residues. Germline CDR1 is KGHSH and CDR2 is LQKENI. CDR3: CASSPAVDSPLHF. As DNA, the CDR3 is TGTGCCAGCTCACCGGCGGTCGATTCACCCCTCCACTTT.

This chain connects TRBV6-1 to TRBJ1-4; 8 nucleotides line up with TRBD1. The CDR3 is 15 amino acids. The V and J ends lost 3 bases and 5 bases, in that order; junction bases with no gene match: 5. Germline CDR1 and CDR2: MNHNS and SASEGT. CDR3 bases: TGTGCCAGCAGTGACCCAGGGGGCGAAAATGAAAAACTGTTTTTT. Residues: CASSDPGGENEKLFF.

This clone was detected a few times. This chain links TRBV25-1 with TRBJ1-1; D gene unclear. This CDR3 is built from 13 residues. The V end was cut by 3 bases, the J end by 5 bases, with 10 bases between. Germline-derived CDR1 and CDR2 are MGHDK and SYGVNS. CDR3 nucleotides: TGTGCCAGCAGTGAGGTGTGGGCGACTGAAGCTTTCTTT. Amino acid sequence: CASSEVWATEAFF.

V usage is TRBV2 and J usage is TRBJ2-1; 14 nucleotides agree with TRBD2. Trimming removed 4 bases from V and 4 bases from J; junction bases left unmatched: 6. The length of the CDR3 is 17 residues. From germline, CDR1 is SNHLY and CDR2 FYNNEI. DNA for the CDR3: TGTGCCAGCAGTGGGGGACTAGCGGGGGCGTTATACAATGAGCAGTTCTTC. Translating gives CASSGGLAGALYNEQFF.

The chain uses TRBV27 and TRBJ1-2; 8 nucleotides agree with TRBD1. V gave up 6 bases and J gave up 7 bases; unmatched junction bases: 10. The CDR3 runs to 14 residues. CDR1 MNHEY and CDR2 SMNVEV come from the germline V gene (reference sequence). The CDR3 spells CASRPSGQDPGYTF. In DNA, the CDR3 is TGTGCCAGCAGGCCTTCGGGACAGGACCCTGGCTACACCTTC.

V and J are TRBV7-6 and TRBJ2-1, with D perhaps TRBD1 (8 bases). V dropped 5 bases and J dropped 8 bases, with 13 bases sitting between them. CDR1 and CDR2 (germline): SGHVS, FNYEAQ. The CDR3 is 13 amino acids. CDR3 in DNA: TGTGCCAGCAGCGGCGGGGGACAGGATGAGCAGTTCTTC. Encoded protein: CASSGGGQDEQFF.

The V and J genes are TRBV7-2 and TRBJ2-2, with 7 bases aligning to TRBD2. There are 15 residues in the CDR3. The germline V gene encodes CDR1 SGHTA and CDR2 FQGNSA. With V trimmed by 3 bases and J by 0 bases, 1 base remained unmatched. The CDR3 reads CASSLGGANTGELFF. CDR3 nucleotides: TGTGCCAGCAGCTTGGGGGGGGCGAACACCGGGGAGCTGTTTTTT.

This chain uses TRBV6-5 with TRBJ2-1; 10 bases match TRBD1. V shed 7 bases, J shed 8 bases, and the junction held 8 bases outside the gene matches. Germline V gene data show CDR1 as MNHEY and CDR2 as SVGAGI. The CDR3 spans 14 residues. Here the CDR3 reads CASMGQGIRDEQFF. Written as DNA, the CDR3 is TGTGCCAGCATGGGACAGGGGATACGGGATGAGCAGTTCTTC.

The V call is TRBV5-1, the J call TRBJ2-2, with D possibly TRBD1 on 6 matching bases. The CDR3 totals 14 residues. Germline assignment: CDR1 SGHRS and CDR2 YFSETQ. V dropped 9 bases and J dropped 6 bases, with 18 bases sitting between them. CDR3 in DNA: TGCGCCACCTCCCCTGGACAGCCCGCCGGGGAGCTGTTTTTT. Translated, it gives CATSPGQPAGELFF. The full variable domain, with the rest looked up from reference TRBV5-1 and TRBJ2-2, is KAGVTQTPRYLIKTRGQQVTLSCSPISGHRSVSWYQQTPGQGLQFLFEYFSETQRNKGNFPGRFSGRQFSNSRSEMNVSTLELGDSALYLCATSPGQPAGELFFGEGSRLTVL.

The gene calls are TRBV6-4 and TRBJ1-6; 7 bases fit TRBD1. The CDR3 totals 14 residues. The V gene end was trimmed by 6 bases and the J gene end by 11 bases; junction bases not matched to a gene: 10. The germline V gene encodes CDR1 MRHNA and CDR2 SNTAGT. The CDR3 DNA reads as TGTGCCAGCAGCGCGACAGGGTTCGGGCCACCCCTCCACTTT. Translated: CASSATGFGPPLHF.

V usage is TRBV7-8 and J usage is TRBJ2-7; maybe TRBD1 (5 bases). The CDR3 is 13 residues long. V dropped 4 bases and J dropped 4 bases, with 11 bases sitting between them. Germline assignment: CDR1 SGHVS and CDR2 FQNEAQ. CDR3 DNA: TGTGCCAGCAGCTCCCGACAGTCTTACGAGCAGTACTTC. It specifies CASSSRQSYEQYF.

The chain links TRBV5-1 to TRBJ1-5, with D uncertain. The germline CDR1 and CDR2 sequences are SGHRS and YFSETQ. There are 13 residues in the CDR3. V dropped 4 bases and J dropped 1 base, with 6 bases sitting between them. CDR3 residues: CASSTDSNQPQHF. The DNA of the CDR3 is TGCGCCAGCAGCACAGACAGCAATCAGCCCCAGCATTTT.

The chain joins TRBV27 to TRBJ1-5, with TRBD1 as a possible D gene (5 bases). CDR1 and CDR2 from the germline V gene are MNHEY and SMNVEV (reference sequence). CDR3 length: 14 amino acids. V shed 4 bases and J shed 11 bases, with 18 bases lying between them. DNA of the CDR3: TGTGCCAGCAGTTCCAGTCCTTTGGGGCGGTCCCAGCATTTT. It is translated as CASSSSPLGRSQHF.

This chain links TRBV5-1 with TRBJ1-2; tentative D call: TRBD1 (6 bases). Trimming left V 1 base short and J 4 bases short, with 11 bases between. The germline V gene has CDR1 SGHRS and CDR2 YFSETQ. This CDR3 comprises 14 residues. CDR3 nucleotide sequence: TGCGCCAGCAGCTTGTCACAGGGCGTCTATGGCTACACCTTC. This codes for CASSLSQGVYGYTF.

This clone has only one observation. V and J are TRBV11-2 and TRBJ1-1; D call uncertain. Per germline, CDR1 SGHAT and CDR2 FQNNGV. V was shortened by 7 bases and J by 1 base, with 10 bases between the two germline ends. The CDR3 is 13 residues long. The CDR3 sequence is CASTLIWNTEAFF. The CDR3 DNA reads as TGTGCCAGCACTCTTATTTGGAACACTGAAGCTTTCTTT.